The rows below give T cell receptor beta chains drawn from one sample of a study of T cell changes during pregnancy in multiple sclerosis. Measured with immunoSEQ multiplex PCR; TCRdb has only the in-frame clones, and not every one. The sample has 40,000 to 45,000 clones, 80% to 95% seen once. Material: peripheral blood. The receptor set was obtained from a female donor with multiple sclerosis, enrolled in a pregnancy study. Both conserved end residues are part of each CDR3. A D gene is named only where the DNA matches it firmly. Expanded clones get a size class; other rows say once, few or many, or leave the size out.

d_gene: TRBD1; j_gene: TRBJ2-1; v_gene: TRBV5-1; abundance: .; CDR3aa: CASSSLDRENEQFF; CDR3nt: TGCGCCAGCAGCTCATTAGACAGGGAGAATGAGCAGTTCTTC
d_gene: TRBD1; j_gene: TRBJ2-7; v_gene: TRBV7-9; abundance: .; CDR3aa: CASSLETGDEQYF; CDR3nt: TGTGCCAGCAGCTTGGAGACAGGGGACGAGCAGTACTTC
d_gene: TRBD2; j_gene: TRBJ2-7; v_gene: TRBV29-1; abundance: .; CDR3aa: CSVEAGLAGDYEQYF; CDR3nt: TGCAGCGTTGAAGCCGGGCTAGCGGGAGACTACGAGCAGTACTTC
d_gene: .; j_gene: TRBJ2-7; v_gene: TRBV11-1; abundance: .; CDR3aa: CASSLKGYEQYF; CDR3nt: TGTGCCAGCAGCTTAAAAGGGTACGAGCAGTACTTC
d_gene: .; j_gene: TRBJ1-1; v_gene: TRBV5-1; abundance: .; CDR3aa: CASSIARGLNTEAFF; CDR3nt: TGCGCCAGCAGCATTGCCCGTGGGCTAAACACTGAAGCTTTCTTT
d_gene: .; j_gene: TRBJ2-3; v_gene: TRBV7-2; abundance: .; CDR3aa: CASSSTRATDTQYF; CDR3nt: TGTGCCAGCAGCTCGACTAGAGCCACAGATACGCAGTATTTT
d_gene: .; j_gene: TRBJ1-4; v_gene: TRBV30; abundance: .; CDR3aa: CAWTGKLATNEKLFF; CDR3nt: TGTGCCTGGACAGGGAAGTTGGCAACTAATGAAAAACTGTTTTTT
d_gene: TRBD1; j_gene: TRBJ2-3; v_gene: TRBV11-1; abundance: .; CDR3aa: CASSSWTGGEVDTQYF; CDR3nt: TGTGCCAGCAGCTCGTGGACAGGGGGCGAAGTGGATACGCAGTATTTT
d_gene: TRBD2; j_gene: TRBJ2-4; v_gene: TRBV23-1; abundance: .; CDR3aa: CASSQSLAGENIQYF; CDR3nt: TGCGCCAGCAGTCAATCCTTAGCGGGGGAAAACATTCAGTACTTC
d_gene: .; j_gene: TRBJ1-4; v_gene: TRBV6-6; abundance: few; CDR3aa: CASSYAGTNEKLFF; CDR3nt: TGTGCCAGCAGTTACGCAGGGACTAATGAAAAACTGTTTTTT
d_gene: .; j_gene: TRBJ1-1; v_gene: TRBV18; abundance: .; CDR3aa: CASSKTAMNTEAFF; CDR3nt: TGTGCCAGCTCAAAGACAGCAATGAACACTGAAGCTTTCTTT
d_gene: TRBD1; j_gene: TRBJ1-1; v_gene: TRBV7-6; abundance: .; CDR3aa: CASSPRTGLNTEAFF; CDR3nt: TGTGCCAGCAGCCCCAGGACAGGCTTGAACACTGAAGCTTTCTTT
d_gene: .; j_gene: TRBJ1-5; v_gene: TRBV9; abundance: .; CDR3aa: CASSAWDSNQPQHF; CDR3nt: TGTGCCAGCAGCGCGTGGGATAGCAATCAGCCCCAGCATTTT
d_gene: .; j_gene: TRBJ1-5; v_gene: TRBV11-2; abundance: .; CDR3aa: CASSLDGPGPQHF; CDR3nt: TGTGCCAGCAGCTTAGATGGTCCGGGGCCCCAGCATTTT
d_gene: .; j_gene: TRBJ1-1; v_gene: TRBV9; abundance: .; CDR3aa: CASSSPPGHRFTEAFF; CDR3nt: TGTGCCAGCAGCTCTCCCCCGGGACACCGATTTACTGAAGCTTTCTTT
d_gene: TRBD2; j_gene: TRBJ2-1; v_gene: TRBV2; abundance: .; CDR3aa: CASTLAEYNEQFF; CDR3nt: TGTGCCAGCACCCTAGCGGAGTACAATGAGCAGTTCTTC
d_gene: .; j_gene: TRBJ2-7; v_gene: TRBV21-1; abundance: .; CDR3aa: CASSKEATSVRDSGYEQYF; CDR3nt: TGTGCCAGCAGCAAAGAGGCGACTAGCGTGAGAGACAGCGGCTACGAGCAGTACTTC
d_gene: .; j_gene: TRBJ1-5; v_gene: TRBV7-7; abundance: few; CDR3aa: CASSLGPHQPQHF; CDR3nt: TGTGCCAGCAGCTTAGGCCCTCATCAGCCCCAGCATTTT
d_gene: .; j_gene: TRBJ2-3; v_gene: TRBV9; abundance: .; CDR3aa: CASSPARDTQYF; CDR3nt: TGTGCCAGCAGCCCAGCGCGGGATACGCAGTATTTT
d_gene: .; j_gene: TRBJ2-1; v_gene: TRBV29-1; abundance: .; CDR3aa: CSVAIATRANNEQFF; CDR3nt: TGCAGCGTCGCAATTGCCACCCGGGCAAACAATGAGCAGTTCTTC
d_gene: .; j_gene: TRBJ1-4; v_gene: TRBV21-1; abundance: once; CDR3aa: CASTRVGEKLFF; CDR3nt: TGTGCCAGCACCAGGGTAGGGGAAAAACTGTTTTTT
d_gene: .; j_gene: TRBJ2-5; v_gene: TRBV7-2; abundance: .; CDR3aa: CASSLARLTSPIKTQYF; CDR3nt: TGTGCCAGCAGCTTAGCGAGGTTGACTAGTCCGATAAAGACCCAGTACTTC
d_gene: TRBD1; j_gene: TRBJ2-3; v_gene: TRBV4-1; abundance: .; CDR3aa: CASSPYPDRVADTQYF; CDR3nt: TGCGCCAGCAGCCCCTACCCGGACAGGGTCGCAGATACGCAGTATTTT
d_gene: TRBD2; j_gene: TRBJ2-1; v_gene: TRBV7-9; abundance: .; CDR3aa: CASSLEPGLAGSYNEQFF; CDR3nt: TGTGCCAGCAGCTTAGAGCCGGGACTAGCGGGCTCCTACAATGAGCAGTTCTTC
d_gene: TRBD2; j_gene: TRBJ2-7; v_gene: TRBV6-5; abundance: .; CDR3aa: CASSKGLAAYEQYF; CDR3nt: TGTGCCAGCAGTAAGGGACTAGCGGCCTACGAGCAGTACTTC
d_gene: .; j_gene: TRBJ1-5; v_gene: TRBV2; abundance: .; CDR3aa: CASSAANQPQHF; CDR3nt: TGTGCCAGCAGTGCGGCGAATCAGCCCCAGCATTTT
d_gene: .; j_gene: TRBJ2-1; v_gene: TRBV11-2; abundance: once; CDR3aa: CASSLGGGGPYNEQFF; CDR3nt: TGTGCCAGCAGCTTAGGAGGGGGAGGGCCTTACAATGAGCAGTTCTTC
d_gene: .; j_gene: TRBJ2-7; v_gene: TRBV4-2; abundance: .; CDR3aa: CASSQVQTLALRKYF; CDR3nt: TGTGCCAGCAGCCAAGTACAGACGCTCGCCCTGCGGAAGTACTTC
d_gene: TRBD2; j_gene: TRBJ2-3; v_gene: TRBV4-2; abundance: .; CDR3aa: CASSQGTSGFTDTQYF; CDR3nt: TGTGCCAGCAGCCAAGGGACTAGCGGGTTCACAGATACGCAGTATTTT
d_gene: TRBD1; j_gene: TRBJ1-2; v_gene: TRBV11-2; abundance: .; CDR3aa: CASSLSRNRGNGYTF; CDR3nt: TGTGCCAGCAGCTTATCCCGAAACAGGGGCAATGGCTACACCTTC